This entry describes one T cell receptor (beta chain). The record originates from a study of early T cells in non-severe SARS-CoV-2 infection. Looked up from germline, CDR1 is LGHNT and CDR2 is FRNRAP. V dropped 0 bases and J dropped 2 bases, with 8 bases sitting between them. The CDR3 consists of 15 residues. TCRdb re-derived calls from the 5' RACE reads in MiXCR, one entry per CDR3 protein. The repertoire has about 81,000 distinct CDR3 sequences, 5% to 6.5% of them found once; the top ten carry 7.8%. The rearrangement uses TRBV12-5 and TRBJ1-3, with no clear D. The TCR comes from an adult who was a healthcare worker with PCR-confirmed SARS-CoV-2 infection or an uninfected control (not recorded which). What was sequenced was whole blood. CDR3 sequence: CASGLVSAPGNTIYF. In nucleotides, the CDR3 is TGTGCTAGTGGTTTGGTATCGGCTCCTGGAAACACCATATATTTT.